The T cell receptor (beta chain) under discussion was sequenced for a study of type 1 regulatory T cells. Study-wide background: This in vitro CD4 product, T-allo10, is enriched for Tr1 cells and alloantigen-specific.

This CDR3 comprises 15 residues. Germline CDR1 is SGHTA and CDR2 is FQGNSA. A single record per CDR3 protein comes from TCRdb applying MiXCR to the reads. Of more than 12,000 distinct CDR3 sequences listed, approximately 15% are singletons. A note on this clonotype: The antigen remains undetermined. This may be a read error, as it is one base from a much larger clone.

This chain links TRBV7-2 with TRBJ2-1, with D possibly being TRBD1 (5 bases). This TCR derives from a human donor in good health. Sequenced sample: cultured T cells, either the whole culture or a sorted T cell fraction (not recorded which). The CDR3 loop reads CANSLQESNYNEQFF. CDR3 DNA sequence: TGTGCCAACAGCTTACAGGAGAGTAACTACAATGAGCAGTTCTTC.